This is a list of T cell receptor beta chains from one sample in a study of identical twins. TCRdb reprocessed the 5' RACE reads with MiXCR, giving one entry per CDR3 protein. The sample consists of around 370,000 distinct CDR3 sequences, roughly 9% of them appearing once. The sample consisted of naive T cells sorted from blood. These receptors all stem from a woman aged 45-59 years in good health. CDR3s include the opening cysteine and the closing phenylalanine or tryptophan. The order of the fields is J gene, V gene, CDR3 protein.

TRBJ2-2	TRBV5-1	CASSPGTSAYTGELFF
TRBJ2-5	TRBV10-3	CAITAGGQGETQYF
TRBJ2-7	TRBV7-2	CASSFDRSYEQYF
TRBJ2-5	TRBV9	CASSVGASKETQYF
TRBJ2-1	TRBV15	CATSRERRDNEQFF
TRBJ1-1	TRBV9	CASSPRQGSMNTEAFF
TRBJ2-1	TRBV5-1	CASSSNGGPSSYNEQFF
TRBJ2-2	TRBV19	CASSFRGGSGNTGELFF
TRBJ1-1	TRBV18	CASSMTGTTEAFF
TRBJ1-1	TRBV7-2	CASSLDRVTEAFF
TRBJ1-6	TRBV3-1	CASSSGTGVSPLHF
TRBJ2-7	TRBV4-1	CASSQEVRASGRLGEQYF
TRBJ2-1	TRBV11-2	CASSLGETSFMDEQFF
TRBJ2-3	TRBV5-1	CASSSERHAQYF
TRBJ2-7	TRBV29-1	CSVGRGSDEQYF
TRBJ2-7	TRBV20-1	CSAIGGAYEQYF
TRBJ2-2	TRBV5-1	CASTLAGAGELFF
TRBJ2-1	TRBV29-1	CSGAHGGAGGSEQFF
TRBJ2-1	TRBV12-3/TRBV12-4	CASSLGEGNEQFF
TRBJ2-3	TRBV5-4	CASSGISRTGGADTQYF
TRBJ2-2	TRBV24-1	CATSDQGQGGVGELFF
TRBJ2-3	TRBV7-9	CASSLARGLAGTDTQYF
TRBJ2-3	TRBV6-2/TRBV6-3	CASSYSLTSGRTDTQYF
TRBJ2-7	TRBV10-2	CASSPRGAGTENEQYF
TRBJ1-1	TRBV6-5	CASSGDRGRNTEAFF
TRBJ2-3	TRBV2	CASSVSGLAGTDTQYF
TRBJ1-5	TRBV28	CASWDSNQPQHF
TRBJ2-2	TRBV7-7	CALHNSGELFF
TRBJ2-7	TRBV7-2	CASSSRNLAYEQYF
TRBJ2-1	TRBV5-6	CASSLRGGRVNNEQFF
TRBJ2-7	TRBV20-1	CSARDVGGPYEQYF
TRBJ2-1	TRBV6-5	CASIPTGSGEQFF
TRBJ1-2	TRBV5-1	CASSSVSRGSDYGYTF
TRBJ2-3	TRBV29-1	CSVRDSGTDTQYF
TRBJ2-1	TRBV2	CASRPLAGGQFF
TRBJ1-5	TRBV12-3/TRBV12-4	CASSIGLDNQPQHF
TRBJ2-1	TRBV12-3/TRBV12-4	CASSPFMRTGANEQFF
TRBJ2-5	TRBV7-2	CASSGWTSRETQYF
TRBJ2-1	TRBV29-1	CSVEGRGGNEQFF
TRBJ2-7	TRBV29-1	CSVEGASDEQYF
TRBJ2-1	TRBV7-8	CASSWQLAEWGHEQFF
TRBJ2-3	TRBV27	CASSSRGTDTQYF
TRBJ1-1	TRBV6-5	CASSYSLTGIGTEAFF
TRBJ2-1	TRBV29-1	CSVEGGLAGGPWANNEQFF
TRBJ1-2	TRBV10-2	CASVGQGNYGYTF
TRBJ2-3	TRBV2	CASTSYGTGGGTQYF
TRBJ1-1	TRBV20-1	CSVSRQGVEAFF